This record concerns one T cell receptor (beta chain) sequence. Its antigen is still unknown. Germline V gene sequence: CDR1 KGHDR, CDR2 SFDVKD. This CDR3 has 16 amino acids. Germline trimming cut 4 bases from V and 1 base from J; bases unmatched to any gene: 9. This entry is derived from a study of T-cell memory formation after mild COVID-19. MiXCR, applied by TCRdb to the 5' RACE reads, yields one record per CDR3 protein. The table lists 450,000 to 650,000 distinct CDR3 sequences, about 22% of them singletons, with around 8.4% in the top ten. Study findings and constraints: For second-wave clones that peaked at day 37, SARS-CoV-2 specificity went unverified.

The chain combines TRBV24-1 with TRBJ2-7; 7 bases fit TRBD1. The specimen was PBMCs or a T cell subset sorted from them (not recorded which). The origin of this receptor is an adult woman who had mild COVID-19 (a few samples of this study predate the infection). Cell type and time point are not known. CDR3 coding DNA: TGTGCCACCAGTGAACCCACCGGGACAGATTCCTACGAGCAGTACTTC. This sequence encodes CATSEPTGTDSYEQYF.